This T cell receptor beta chain was sequenced during a study of blood T cell repertoires in COVID-19. Whole-study context: Italy, Spain and the United States were the sources of the convalescent and acute COVID-19 samples. T cells, B-cell-depleted T cells, or PBMCs provided the cDNA or gDNA that served as material.

Per the original methods: Estimates of nucleated cell counts were drawn from the amplification of reference gene primers. Only in-frame clones appear in the TCRdb table, and some are missing; sequencing was by immunoSEQ multiplex PCR. V and J calls plus clone size are reproduced from that table; the DNA served to infer D and trimming. This table has 200,000 to 250,000 clones, approximately 80% appearing once. CDR3 size: 18 residues. The J segment lost 5 bases and the V segment lost 1 base, leaving 11 bases of the junction unmatched. Germline CDR1 is SGHTA and CDR2 is FQGTGA. Source material: peripheral blood. The rearrangement joins TRBV7-3 to TRBJ2-6, with 7 bases aligning to TRBD1. This TCR derives from a human donor in a cohort sampled during active COVID-19. The CDR3 loop is CASSLRTGATLRANVLTF. The CDR3 nucleotides are TGTGCCAGCAGCTTAAGAACAGGGGCCACCCTGAGGGCCAACGTCCTGACTTTC.